This TCR beta chain was profiled in a study of shared clonotypes between healthy human individuals. Study as a whole: Sampling drew on donors who were two women and a few men aged 18 to 49. Study-level results: Some clonotypes were shared by all four sorted-subset donors, while others were not shared. The non-shared ones had lower generation probabilities than the shared ones.

The CDR3 has 15 residues. The germline V gene has CDR1 MDHEN and CDR2 SYDVKM. V lost 5 bases, J lost 8 bases, and 21 bases lay in between. Sequenced by immunoSEQ multiplex PCR; TCRdb stores in-frame clones only, minus some. The sample lists roughly 550,000 clones; roughly 95% were seen once. About this clone itself: Its specificity is unknown.

CD45RO-negative cells were positively selected for CCR7, leaving out terminally differentiated effector memory CD45RA+ cells. This TCR derives from a woman aged 25 to 39 in good health. Material: naive CD8+ T cells sorted from blood. V is TRBV28 and J is TRBJ1-2; D is perhaps TRBD1 (5 bases). The CDR3 here is CASSPPAPGVVGYTF. In DNA form, the CDR3 reads TGTGCCAGCAGTCCCCCAGCCCCGGGGGTGGTGGGCTACACCTTC.